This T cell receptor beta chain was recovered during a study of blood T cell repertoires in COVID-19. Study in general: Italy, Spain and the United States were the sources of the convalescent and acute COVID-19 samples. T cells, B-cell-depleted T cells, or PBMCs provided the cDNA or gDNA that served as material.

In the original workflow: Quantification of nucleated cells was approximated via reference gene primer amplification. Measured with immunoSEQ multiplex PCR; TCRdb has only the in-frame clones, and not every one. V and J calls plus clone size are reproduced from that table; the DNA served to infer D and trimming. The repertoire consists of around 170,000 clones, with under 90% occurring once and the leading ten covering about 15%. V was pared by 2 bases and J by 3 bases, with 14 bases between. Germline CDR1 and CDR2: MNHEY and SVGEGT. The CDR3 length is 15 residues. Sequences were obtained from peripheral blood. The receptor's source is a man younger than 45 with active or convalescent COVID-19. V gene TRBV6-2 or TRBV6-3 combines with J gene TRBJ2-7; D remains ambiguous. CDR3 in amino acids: CASSYPTGPIYEQYF. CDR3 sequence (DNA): TGTGCCAGCAGTTACCCGACGGGTCCTATCTACGAGCAGTACTTC.